This T cell receptor beta chain originates from a study of T cell responses to AZD1222 COVID-19 vaccine. Study findings and constraints: With dominance at 160-218 and 743-854, vaccine-associated CD4 TCRs spanned spike.

Generated by immunoSEQ multiplex PCR, the TCRdb table keeps only in-frame clones and is missing some. The data show 150,000 or so clones, 80% to 95% seen once. CDR3 length: 20 residues. CDR1 is KGHSH and CDR2 is LQKENI in the germline V gene. The ends were cut back, 0 bases at V and 3 bases at J, with 24 bases in the middle. As regards this clone: Its antigen remains unidentified.

V usage is TRBV18 and J usage is TRBJ2-1, with D perhaps TRBD1 (6 bases). Sample: peripheral blood, taken 28 days after the second AZD1222 dose. This TCR was sampled from an adult who received the AZD1222 COVID-19 vaccine. DNA for the CDR3: TGTGCCAGCTCACCACCACCCCCCCAGGGGCTTTTCTTCAACTACAATGAGCAGTTCTTC. Protein product: CASSPPPPQGLFFNYNEQFF.